The 13 T cell receptor beta chains below come from one sample, sequenced in a study of T cell responses to AZD1222 COVID-19 vaccine. The protocol was immunoSEQ multiplex PCR, while the TCRdb copy is restricted to in-frame clones and leaves out a portion. The profile covers some 130,000 clones, with more than 75% appearing a single time and roughly 4% taken by the ten largest. The sequencing here drew on peripheral blood, taken on day 0 of AZD1222 vaccination. These receptors were taken from an adult in good health.

The CDR3 loop reads CASSSGQLTPLHF. CDR3 coding DNA: TGTGCCAGCAGCTCAGGACAGCTAACACCCCTCCACTTT. This chain links TRBV7-9 with TRBJ1-6; TRBD1 is a possible D gene (6 bases). V was trimmed by 4 bases and J by 11 bases, leaving 12 bases between them. This CDR3 has 13 amino acids. Looked up from germline, CDR1 is SEHNR and CDR2 is FQNEAQ (reference sequence).

The gene calls are TRBV19 and TRBJ1-4; maybe TRBD1 (5 bases). V lost 5 bases and J 8 bases, leaving 12 bases between the germline ends. This CDR3 spans 13 amino acids. Looked up from germline, CDR1 is LNHDA and CDR2 is SQIVND (reference sequence). Written as DNA, the CDR3 is TGTGCCAGTAGTGGAGAGGGGAGGGAAAAACTGTTTTTT. It yields the protein CASSGEGREKLFF.

This clone was picked up one time. The chain recombines TRBV29-1 with TRBJ2-3, with 8 bases lining up with TRBD1. This CDR3 is built from 13 residues. Germline assignment: CDR1 SQVTM and CDR2 ANQGSEA. Trimming removed 8 bases from V and 0 bases from J; junction bases left unmatched: 4. The DNA of the CDR3 is TGCAGCATCCAGGGGGCGAGCACAGATACGCAGTATTTT. Translated, it gives CSIQGASTDTQYF.

CDR3 amino acids: CASSPTGEVVNTEAFF. The CDR3 region has the DNA TGTGCCAGCTCACCAACAGGGGAGGTAGTGAACACTGAAGCTTTCTTT. The V and J genes are TRBV18 and TRBJ1-1, with 7 bases aligning to TRBD1. CDR3 length: 16 residues. With 2 bases clipped from V and 0 bases from J, the junction kept 6 bases outside the gene matches. Per germline, CDR1 KGHSH and CDR2 LQKENI.

This clone has a single count. The chain links TRBV5-8 to TRBJ2-3; D possibly matches TRBD1 or TRBD2 (7 bases each). Trimming stripped 4 bases from V and 6 bases from J, with 12 bases between. From germline, CDR1 is SGHTS and CDR2 YDEGEE. The CDR3 sequence is 13 residues long. Here the CDR3 reads CASSLRGGDTQYF. CDR3 nucleotide sequence: TGTGCCAGCAGCCTCAGGGGGGGCGATACGCAGTATTTT.

V is TRBV28 and J is TRBJ2-5; D gene ambiguous. Trimming shortened V by 10 bases and J by 1 base, and 19 bases separated the two germline ends. Looked up from germline, CDR1 is MDHEN and CDR2 is SYDVKM. CDR3 length equals 15 residues. The CDR3 spells CAISLALRTQETQYF. The CDR3 DNA follows: TGTGCCATCTCATTGGCCTTACGAACCCAAGAGACCCAGTACTTC.

The chain combines TRBV30 with TRBJ1-2; D is perhaps TRBD1 (5 bases). V shed 0 bases and J shed 14 bases, with 22 bases lying between them. The CDR3 has 14 residues. CDR1 GTSNPN and CDR2 SVGIG come from the germline V gene (reference sequence). The CDR3 DNA sequence: TGTGCCTGGAGTGTACATCGGACAACCGAAGCCCCTACCTTC. Protein product: CAWSVHRTTEAPTF. Combining the CDR3 with reference TRBV30 and TRBJ1-2 gives the whole variable domain SQTIHQWPATLVQPVGSPLSLECTVEGTSNPNLYWYRQAAGRGLQLLFYSVGIGQISSEVPQNLSASRPQDRQFILSSKKLLLSDSGFYLCAWSVHRTTEAPTFGSGTRLTVV.

The chain has TRBV28 and TRBJ1-4; D may be TRBD1 (6 bases). Germline values: CDR1 MDHEN, CDR2 SYDVKM. Trimming removed 0 bases from V and 11 bases from J, with 19 bases in between. The CDR3 runs to 16 residues. In nucleotides, the CDR3 is TGTGCCAGCAGTTTATGGAGGGGGGGATCGGGCCCTAAACTGTTTTTT. Its protein is CASSLWRGGSGPKLFF.

The genes are TRBV12-3 or TRBV12-4 and TRBJ2-5, with D unresolved. The CDR3 has 13 amino acids. The V end was cut by 5 bases, the J end by 2 bases, with 9 bases between. The CDR3: CASSPGRQETQYF. CDR3 nucleotide sequence: TGTGCCAGCAGTCCAGGTCGGCAAGAGACCCAGTACTTC.

V and J are TRBV24-1 and TRBJ2-1, with D possibly being TRBD1 or TRBD2 (5 bases each). The CDR3 is 14 residues long. CDR1 and CDR2 from the germline V gene are KGHDR and SFDVKD. V lost 7 bases to trimming and J lost 0 bases, with 9 bases between them. The chain's CDR3 is CATSGTLSYNEQFF. DNA of the CDR3: TGTGCCACCAGCGGGACCCTCTCCTACAATGAGCAGTTCTTC.

This CDR3 is CASSPPGPEGEQFF. The CDR3 bases are TGTGCCAGCAGCCCGCCAGGACCCGAAGGTGAGCAGTTCTTC. The J gene is TRBJ2-1, the V gene TRBV11-2; D remains unclear. Trimming stripped 5 bases from V and 9 bases from J, with 17 bases between. The length of the CDR3 is 14 residues. From germline, CDR1 is SGHAT and CDR2 FQNNGV. Filled out from reference TRBV11-2 and TRBJ2-1, the complete variable domain reads EAGVAQSPRYKIIEKRQSVAFWCNPISGHATLYWYQQILGQGPKLLIQFQNNGVVDDSQLPKDRFSAERLKGVDSTLKIQPAKLEDSAVYLCASSPPGPEGEQFFGPGTRLTVL.

This chain joins TRBV2 and TRBJ1-1; possibly TRBD1 for D (6 bases). Germline V gene sequence: CDR1 SNHLY, CDR2 FYNNEI. This CDR3 is 11 amino acids long. The V end was cut by 8 bases, the J end by 5 bases, with 9 bases between. The CDR3 loop is CASVQGTEAFF. In nucleotides, the CDR3 is TGTGCCAGCGTCCAGGGGACTGAAGCTTTCTTT. The complete variable domain, with remaining parts taken from reference TRBV2 and TRBJ1-1, reads EPEVTQTPSHQVTQMGQEVILRCVPISNHLYFYWYRQILGQKVEFLVSFYNNEISEKSEIFDDQFSVERPDGSNFTLKIRSTKLEDSAMYFCASVQGTEAFFGQGTRLTVV.

The rearrangement uses TRBV9 and TRBJ1-3; no definite D call. The CDR3 contains 13 residues. The V gene lost 0 bases and the J gene lost 4 bases, with 5 bases spanning the gap. Germline CDR1 and CDR2: SGDLS and YYNGEE. The CDR3 region has the DNA TGTGCCAGCAGCGTAGAAGGGGGAAACACCATATATTTT. It codes for CASSVEGGNTIYF.